The 14 T cell receptor beta chains presented below share a single source sample, sequenced in a study of T cell responses to AZD1222 COVID-19 vaccine. Assay used: immunoSEQ multiplex PCR; TCRdb lists only in-frame clones, some missing. This repertoire shows about 140,000 clones, around 87% found once; its top ten account for about 1.5%. Sequencing was performed on peripheral blood, taken on day 0 of AZD1222 vaccination. These receptor sequences come from an adult in good health.

V is TRBV23-1 and J is TRBJ1-6; 7 bases fit TRBD1. TRBV23-1 is reported as an ORF; its role is uncertain. The V segment lost 2 bases and the J segment 0 bases; nucleotides outside the gene matches: 10. This CDR3 has 19 residues. As DNA, the CDR3 is TGCGCCAGCAGTCAACGGACAGGTCAACGGAGCTCCTATAATTCACCCCTCCACTTT. Translated, it gives CASSQRTGQRSSYNSPLHF.

The chain couples TRBV10-3 to TRBJ2-1, with a tentative D call TRBD2 (6 bases). This CDR3 is 15 amino acids long. V lost 1 base and J 5 bases, leaving 12 bases between the germline ends. Germline CDR1 ENHRY, CDR2 SYGVKD. The CDR3 is CAISEYGVADNEQFF. CDR3 nucleotide sequence: TGTGCCATCAGTGAGTATGGCGTAGCGGACAATGAGCAGTTCTTC.

DNA of the CDR3: TGTGCCAGCAGTCCAGCGGGGGGCACAGATACGCAGTATTTT. Protein: CASSPAGGTDTQYF. The chain employs TRBV6-4 and TRBJ2-3, with TRBD2 matching 8 bases. The germline CDR1 and CDR2 sequences are MRHNA and SNTAGT. The J segment lost 1 base and the V segment lost 5 bases, leaving 2 bases of the junction unmatched. CDR3 length equals 14 residues.

The chain joins TRBV2 to TRBJ2-2; possible D gene TRBD1, 5 bases. CDR3 length: 12 amino acids. Trimming took off 7 bases at V and 9 bases at J, with 12 bases between the two ends. Germline V gives CDR1 SNHLY, CDR2 FYNNEI. As DNA, the CDR3 is TGTGCCAGCATGGGGCGACCCCGGGAGCTGTTTTTT. Protein product: CASMGRPRELFF.

The rearrangement links TRBV20-1 to TRBJ2-3; 12 nucleotides align to TRBD1. The CDR3 spans 22 residues. V trimming: 3 bases; J trimming: 2 bases; junction bases outside the gene matches: 24. The germline gives CDR1 DFQATT, CDR2 SNEGSKA (reference sequence). The CDR3 sequence is CSASNPNRGQGARGRFTDTQYF. Here the CDR3 DNA reads TGCAGTGCTAGTAATCCCAACAGGGGACAGGGGGCGCGAGGAAGGTTCACAGATACGCAGTATTTT.

The chain has TRBV5-1 and TRBJ2-7; the D gene is possibly TRBD2 (5 bases). The CDR3 runs to 13 residues. The germline V and J ends were trimmed by 4 bases and 3 bases, with 11 bases remaining between them. The germline V gene has CDR1 SGHRS and CDR2 YFSETQ. The DNA for the CDR3 is TGCGCCAGCAGCCTAGCCAGAGGCTACGAGCAGTACTTC. Encoded protein: CASSLARGYEQYF.

J is TRBJ1-6 and V is TRBV7-9, with D uncertain. The CDR3 runs 14 residues. Germline assignment: CDR1 SEHNR and CDR2 FQNEAQ (reference sequence). V lost 4 bases, J lost 0 bases, and 4 bases lay in between. The CDR3 loop reads CASSSSSYNSPLHF. The CDR3 coding sequence is TGTGCCAGCAGCTCGAGCTCCTATAATTCACCCCTCCACTTT.

This sequence joins TRBV27 and TRBJ2-3; 9 bases are shared with TRBD2. V was pared by 3 bases and J by 0 bases, with 10 bases of the junction left unmatched. CDR1 MNHEY and CDR2 SMNVEV come from the germline V gene (reference sequence). CDR3 length: 18 residues. Here the CDR3 DNA reads TGTGCCAGCAGTTTCGGGCTAGCGGGAAGCCTTAGCACAGATACGCAGTATTTT. Encoded protein: CASSFGLAGSLSTDTQYF.

V is TRBV18 and J is TRBJ1-5; D possibly corresponds to TRBD1 (5 bases). V shed 3 bases and J shed 3 bases, with 9 bases lying between them. This CDR3 has 14 amino acids. Germline CDR1 and CDR2: KGHSH and LQKENI. CDR3 bases: TGTGCCAGCTCACCCCAGGGAAACAATCAGCCCCAGCATTTT. Translation: CASSPQGNNQPQHF.

The chain is built from TRBV29-1 and TRBJ1-5; 9 bases match TRBD1. V lost 4 bases to trimming and J lost 7 bases; unmatched junction nucleotides: 5. Germline assignment: CDR1 SQVTM and CDR2 ANQGSEA. There are 13 residues in the CDR3. CDR3 bases: TGCAGCGTTGGCCAGACAGGGGGGCAGCCCCAGCATTTT. This gives the protein CSVGQTGGQPQHF.

This clone was seen just once. This chain joins TRBV5-1 and TRBJ1-6, with TRBD1 as a possible D gene (6 bases). The CDR3 has 17 amino acids. Germline-derived CDR1 and CDR2 are SGHRS and YFSETQ. The V end lost 0 bases, the J end lost 10 bases, and 20 bases lay between the germline ends. This CDR3 reads CASSLGGGSTAGSPLHF. The CDR3 DNA follows: TGCGCCAGCAGCTTGGGTGGGGGCTCTACCGCGGGGTCACCCCTCCACTTT. Based on the CDR3 plus reference TRBV5-1 and TRBJ1-6, the full variable domain is KAGVTQTPRYLIKTRGQQVTLSCSPISGHRSVSWYQQTPGQGLQFLFEYFSETQRNKGNFPGRFSGRQFSNSRSEMNVSTLELGDSALYLCASSLGGGSTAGSPLHFGNGTRLTVT.

The chain carries TRBV10-3 and TRBJ1-2, with a tentative D call TRBD1 (5 bases). V lost 3 bases, J lost 8 bases, and 16 bases lay in between. This CDR3 contains 14 residues. Germline V CDR1 and CDR2: ENHRY, SYGVKD. Here the CDR3 DNA reads TGTGCCATCAGTGATCCAGGGCTAGCGGGCGGCTACACCTTC. This codes for CAISDPGLAGGYTF.

This clone was seen once. This chain uses TRBV20-1 with TRBJ2-7; tentatively, D is TRBD1 or TRBD2 (6 bases each). With 1 base removed from V and 7 bases from J, the gap between germline ends came to 8 bases. The CDR3 is 11 amino acids. The V gene's germline CDR1 is DFQATT and CDR2 SNEGSKA (reference sequence). Here the CDR3 DNA reads TGCAGTGCTAGAGGGGGGGCTGAGCAGTACTTC. It translates to CSARGGAEQYF.

The chain employs TRBV5-6 and TRBJ1-2; 8 bases are a match to TRBD1. Germline V CDR1 and CDR2: SGHDT, YYEEEE. Unmatched junction bases numbered 7, after V lost 2 bases and J lost 7 bases. This CDR3 region has 14 residues. CDR3 sequence reads: CASSFKDRVGGYTF. The CDR3, as DNA: TGTGCCAGCAGCTTCAAGGACAGGGTCGGTGGCTACACCTTC.